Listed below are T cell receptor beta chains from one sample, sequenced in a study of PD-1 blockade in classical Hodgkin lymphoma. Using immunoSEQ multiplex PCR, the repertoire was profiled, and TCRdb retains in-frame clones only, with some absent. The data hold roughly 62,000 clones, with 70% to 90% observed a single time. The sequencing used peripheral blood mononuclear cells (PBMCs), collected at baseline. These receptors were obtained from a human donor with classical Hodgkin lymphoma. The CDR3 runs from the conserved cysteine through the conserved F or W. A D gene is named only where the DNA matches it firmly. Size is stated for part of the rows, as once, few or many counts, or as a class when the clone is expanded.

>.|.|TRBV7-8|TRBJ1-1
TGTGCCAGCAGCTTAGTAGGGGCAGGATCAAACACTGAAGCTTTCTTT
CASSLVGAGSNTEAFF
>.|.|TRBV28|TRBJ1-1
TGTGCCAGCAACATCGGGGGGCAGTGGACTGAAGCTTTCTTT
CASNIGGQWTEAFF
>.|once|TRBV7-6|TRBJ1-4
TGTGCCAGCAGCTCCTCAAGTGCAACTAATGAAAAACTGTTTTTT
CASSSSSATNEKLFF
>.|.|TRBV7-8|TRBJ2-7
TGTGCCAGCAGCTTAGCCTCCATAGGGGATTACGAGCAGTACTTC
CASSLASIGDYEQYF
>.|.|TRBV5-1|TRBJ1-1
TGCGCCAGCAGCTTGGTAAGGGAGAACACTGAAGCTTTCTTT
CASSLVRENTEAFF
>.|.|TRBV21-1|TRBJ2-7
TGTGCCAGCAGCACGGGTTACGAGCAGTACTTC
CASSTGYEQYF
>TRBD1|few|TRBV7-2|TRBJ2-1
TGTGCCAGCAGCCCCACCGTCACAGGGACAGGTTACAATGAGCAGTTCTTC
CASSPTVTGTGYNEQFF
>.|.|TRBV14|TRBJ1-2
TGTGCCAGCAGCCCACTGACCAGTTATGGCTACACCTTC
CASSPLTSYGYTF
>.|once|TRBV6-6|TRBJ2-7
TGTGCCAGCAGTTACAGTTCCCCCGAGCAGTACTTC
CASSYSSPEQYF
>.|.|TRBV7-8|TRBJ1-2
TGTGCCAGCAGCTCCCTGTGGAGCAACTATGGCTACACCTTC
CASSSLWSNYGYTF
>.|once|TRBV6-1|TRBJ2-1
TGTGCCGGGATGAAGGATAGTGGTACGTACAATGAGCAGTTCTTC
CAGMKDSGTYNEQFF
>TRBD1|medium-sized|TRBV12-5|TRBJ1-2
TGTGCTAGTGGTTTCTGGACAGGGCGCGGCTACACCTTC
CASGFWTGRGYTF
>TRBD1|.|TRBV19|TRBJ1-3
TGTGCCAGTACCACAGGGGGATTCTCTGGAAACACCATATATTTT
CASTTGGFSGNTIYF
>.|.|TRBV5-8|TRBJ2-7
TGTGCCAGCAGCTGGGACACCAACTCCTACGAGCAGTACTTC
CASSWDTNSYEQYF
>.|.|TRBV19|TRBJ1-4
TGTGCCAGTAGTGAGGGGTGGGGTGAAAAACTGTTTTTT
CASSEGWGEKLFF
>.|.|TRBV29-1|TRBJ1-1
TGCAGCCCAGGAATGATGAACACTGAAGCTTTCTTT
CSPGMMNTEAFF
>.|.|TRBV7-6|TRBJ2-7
TGTGCCAGCAGCTTAGACGGGACGGATCGATACGAGCAGTACTTC
CASSLDGTDRYEQYF
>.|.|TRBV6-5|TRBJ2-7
TGTGCCAGCAGTTACTCGACCAGGGCTTGGATATACGAGCAGTACTTC
CASSYSTRAWIYEQYF
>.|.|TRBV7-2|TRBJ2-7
TGTGCCAGCAGCTTAGGCGGGGTTCACTCCTACGAGCAGTACTTC
CASSLGGVHSYEQYF
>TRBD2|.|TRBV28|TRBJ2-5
TGTGCCAGCGCGGGGGGTCAAGAGACCCAGTACTTC
CASAGGQETQYF
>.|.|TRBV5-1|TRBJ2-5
TGCGCCAGCAGCTTGGACGTAGCGGAGGAGACCCAGTACTTC
CASSLDVAEETQYF
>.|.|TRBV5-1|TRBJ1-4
TGCGCCAGCAGCTTGTTACAGCAGAATGAAAAACTGTTTTTT
CASSLLQQNEKLFF
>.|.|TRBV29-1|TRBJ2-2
TGCAGCGTTGACGCGTCGAACACCGGGGAGCTGTTTTTT
CSVDASNTGELFF
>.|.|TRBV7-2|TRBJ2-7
TGTGCCAGCAGCTTTGGGACGGCAACCTACGAGCAGTACTTC
CASSFGTATYEQYF
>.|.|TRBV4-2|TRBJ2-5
TGTGCCAGCAGCCAAGTGCCCAACGAAGAGACCCAGTACTTC
CASSQVPNEETQYF
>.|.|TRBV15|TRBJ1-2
TGTGCCACCAGCAGAGATATCGGGGGGCGCGACTATGGCTACACCTTC
CATSRDIGGRDYGYTF
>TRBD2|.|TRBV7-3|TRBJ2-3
TGTGCCAGCAGCTTAACAGCCGGGGGGGCCGATACGCAGTATTTT
CASSLTAGGADTQYF
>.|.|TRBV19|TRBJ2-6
TGTGCCAGTAGTACCCTAAAACTCTCTGGGGCCAACGTCCTGACTTTC
CASSTLKLSGANVLTF
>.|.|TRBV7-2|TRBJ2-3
TGTGCCAGCAGCTTAGCAGGACTAGATACGCAGTATTTT
CASSLAGLDTQYF
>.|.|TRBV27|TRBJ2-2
TGTGCCAGCAGTTTGGTGGCCCGGGGCGGGGAGCTGTTTTTT
CASSLVARGGELFF
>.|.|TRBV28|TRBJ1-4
TGTGCCAGCAGCCGACACGGGGCGGACAATGAAAAACTGTTTTTT
CASSRHGADNEKLFF
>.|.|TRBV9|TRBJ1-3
TGTGCCAGCAGCGTCAGTAGGAGCTCTGGAAACACCATATATTTT
CASSVSRSSGNTIYF
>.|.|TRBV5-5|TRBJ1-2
TGTGCCAGCAGCCCCGGGGACCGAGACTATGGCTACACCTTC
CASSPGDRDYGYTF
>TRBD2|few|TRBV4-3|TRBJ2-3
TGCGCCAGCAGCCAGCTAGCGGGGGGGCCGAAAGATACGCAGTATTTT
CASSQLAGGPKDTQYF
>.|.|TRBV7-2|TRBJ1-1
TGTGCCAGCAGCTTGAGGGGTGACACTGAAGCTTTCTTT
CASSLRGDTEAFF
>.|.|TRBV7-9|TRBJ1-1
TGTGCCAGCAGCTTATTCGTTGGTACCACTGAAGCTTTCTTT
CASSLFVGTTEAFF
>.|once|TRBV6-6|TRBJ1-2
TGTGCCAGCAGACCGGCGGGGGGCCGGGACTATGGCTACACCTTC
CASRPAGGRDYGYTF
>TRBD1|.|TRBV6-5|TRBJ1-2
TGTGCCAGCAGTTACTCCGGGACAGGGAGTGGCTACACCTTC
CASSYSGTGSGYTF
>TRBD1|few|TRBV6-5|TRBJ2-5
TGTGCCAGCAGTCGGGACAGACAAGAGACCCAGTACTTC
CASSRDRQETQYF
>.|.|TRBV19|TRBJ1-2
TGTGCCAGTAGTATAGCGGGTTTCGGCTATGGCTACACCTTC
CASSIAGFGYGYTF
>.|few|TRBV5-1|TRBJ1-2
TGCGCCAGCAGCGAACAGGACAGCTATGGCTACACCTTC
CASSEQDSYGYTF
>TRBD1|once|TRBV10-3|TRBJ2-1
TGTGCCATCAGCGCGACAGGGGCCCCCTACAATGAGCAGTTCTTC
CAISATGAPYNEQFF
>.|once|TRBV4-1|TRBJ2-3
TGCGCCAGCAGCCAAGATCGGGTGGTGCTCGTCACAGATACGCAGTATTTT
CASSQDRVVLVTDTQYF
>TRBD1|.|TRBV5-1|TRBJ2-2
TGCGCCAGCAGCTTGGACAGGGGTGGCGACACCGGGGAGCTGTTTTTT
CASSLDRGGDTGELFF
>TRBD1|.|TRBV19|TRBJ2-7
TGTGCCAGTAGTATAGGCGGAACAGGGGCATACGAGCAGTACTTC
CASSIGGTGAYEQYF
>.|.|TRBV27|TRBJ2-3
TGTGCCAGCACTACCGGGGCCGCAGATACGCAGTATTTT
CASTTGAADTQYF
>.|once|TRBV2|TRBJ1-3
TGTGCCAGCAGTGTGGAGGGGGGAAGCTCTGGAAACACCATATATTTT
CASSVEGGSSGNTIYF
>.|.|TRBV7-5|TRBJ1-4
TGTGTCAGAAGCTTTCGGCAGGGGCTCCCGTTGGGTGAAAAACTGTTTTTT
CVRSFRQGLPLGEKLFF
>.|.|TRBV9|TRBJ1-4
TGTGCCAGCAGCGTAAACGGTAATGAAAAACTGTTTTTT
CASSVNGNEKLFF
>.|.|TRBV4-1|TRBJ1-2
TGCGCCAGCAGCCAAGTCGCGTGGAACTATGGCTACACCTTC
CASSQVAWNYGYTF
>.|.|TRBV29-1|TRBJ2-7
TGCAGCGTTGAAGTGGCCAGCTCCTACGAGCAGTACTTC
CSVEVASSYEQYF
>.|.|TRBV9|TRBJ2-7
TGTGCCAGCAGCGTAGGTCTTGGGGCATCCTACGAGCAGTACTTC
CASSVGLGASYEQYF
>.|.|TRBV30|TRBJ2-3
TGTGCCTGGAGTCGGGGGGATACGCAGTATTTT
CAWSRGDTQYF
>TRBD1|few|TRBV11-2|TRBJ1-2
TGTGCCAGCAGCTCCGGGACAGGGCATGGCTACACCTTC
CASSSGTGHGYTF
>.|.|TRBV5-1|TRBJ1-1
TGCGCCAGCAGCTTGGCCGGGTGGCGGATGAACACTGAAGCTTTCTTT
CASSLAGWRMNTEAFF
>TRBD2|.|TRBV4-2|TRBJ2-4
TGTGCCAGCAGCCCGGGGACTAGCGGGGGTAATGGCAAAAACATTCAGTACTTC
CASSPGTSGGNGKNIQYF
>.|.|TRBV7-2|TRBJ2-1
TGTGCCAGCAGCTTAGCGGGGGAGCCAATACCGGGGAATGAGCAGTTCTTC
CASSLAGEPIPGNEQFF
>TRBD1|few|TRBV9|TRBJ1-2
TGTGCCAGCAGCGTAGGAGGACAGGTTGAGGGCTACACCTTC
CASSVGGQVEGYTF
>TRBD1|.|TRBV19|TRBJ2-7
TGTGCCAGTAGTTGGGGGACAGGGGCCTACGAGCAGTACTTC
CASSWGTGAYEQYF
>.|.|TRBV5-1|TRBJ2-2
TGCGCCAGCAGCTTACCAGGATTGATGGCCGGGGAGCTGTTTTTT
CASSLPGLMAGELFF